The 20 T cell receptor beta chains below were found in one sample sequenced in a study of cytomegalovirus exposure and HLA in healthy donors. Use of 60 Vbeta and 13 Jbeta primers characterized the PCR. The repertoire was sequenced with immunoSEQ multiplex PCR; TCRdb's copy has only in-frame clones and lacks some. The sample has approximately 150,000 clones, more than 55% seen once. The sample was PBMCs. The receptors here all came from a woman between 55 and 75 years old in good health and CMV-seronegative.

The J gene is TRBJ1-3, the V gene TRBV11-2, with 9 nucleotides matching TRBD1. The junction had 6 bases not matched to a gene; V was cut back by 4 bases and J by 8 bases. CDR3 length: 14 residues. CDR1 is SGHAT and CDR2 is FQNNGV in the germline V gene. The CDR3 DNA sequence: TGTGCCAGCAGCTGGTTACAGGGGGCGGACACCATATATTTT. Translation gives CASSWLQGADTIYF.

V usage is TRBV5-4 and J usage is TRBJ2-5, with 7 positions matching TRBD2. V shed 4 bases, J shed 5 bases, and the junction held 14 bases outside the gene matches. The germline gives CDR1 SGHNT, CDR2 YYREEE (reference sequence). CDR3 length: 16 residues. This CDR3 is CASSVPRGGGGETQYF. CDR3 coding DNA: TGTGCCAGCAGCGTACCTCGAGGCGGGGGAGGTGAGACCCAGTACTTC.

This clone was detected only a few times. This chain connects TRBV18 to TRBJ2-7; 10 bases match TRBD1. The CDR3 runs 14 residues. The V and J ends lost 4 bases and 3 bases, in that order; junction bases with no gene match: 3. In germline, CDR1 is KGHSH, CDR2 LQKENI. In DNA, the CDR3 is TGTGCCAGCTCACGAGACAGGGGGCACTACGAGCAGTACTTC. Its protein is CASSRDRGHYEQYF.

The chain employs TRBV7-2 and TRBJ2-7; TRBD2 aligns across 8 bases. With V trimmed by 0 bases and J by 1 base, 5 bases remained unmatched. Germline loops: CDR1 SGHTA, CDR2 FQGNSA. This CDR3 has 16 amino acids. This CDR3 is CASSLAPASGSYEQYF. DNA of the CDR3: TGTGCCAGCAGCTTAGCCCCTGCTAGCGGGTCCTACGAGCAGTACTTC.

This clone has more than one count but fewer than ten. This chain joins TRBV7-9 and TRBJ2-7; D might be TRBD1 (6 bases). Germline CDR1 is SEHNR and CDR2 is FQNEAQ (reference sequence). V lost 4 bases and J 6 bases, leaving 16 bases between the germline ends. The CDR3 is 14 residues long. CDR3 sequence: CASSSTGAGIEQYF. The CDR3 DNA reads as TGTGCCAGCAGCTCGACAGGTGCGGGTATCGAGCAGTACTTC.

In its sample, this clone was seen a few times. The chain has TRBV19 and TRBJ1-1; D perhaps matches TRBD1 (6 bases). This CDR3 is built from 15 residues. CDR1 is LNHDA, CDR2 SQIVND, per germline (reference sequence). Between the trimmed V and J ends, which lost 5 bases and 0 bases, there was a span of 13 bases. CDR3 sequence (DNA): TGTGCCAGTAGTTCCAGGGGCTACGTGAACACTGAAGCTTTCTTT. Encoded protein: CASSSRGYVNTEAFF.

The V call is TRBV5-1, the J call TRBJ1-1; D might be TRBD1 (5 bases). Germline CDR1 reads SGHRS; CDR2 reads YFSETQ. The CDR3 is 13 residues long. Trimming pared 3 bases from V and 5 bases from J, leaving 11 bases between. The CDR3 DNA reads TGCGCCAGCAGCTGGGGGGTGGGGACTGAAGCTTTCTTT. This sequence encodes CASSWGVGTEAFF.

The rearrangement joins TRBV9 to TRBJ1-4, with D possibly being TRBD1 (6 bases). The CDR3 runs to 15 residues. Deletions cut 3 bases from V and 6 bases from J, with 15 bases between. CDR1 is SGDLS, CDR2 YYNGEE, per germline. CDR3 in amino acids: CASSGGTLGDEKLFF. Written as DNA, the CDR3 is TGTGCCAGCAGCGGGGGGACACTTGGGGATGAAAAACTGTTTTTT. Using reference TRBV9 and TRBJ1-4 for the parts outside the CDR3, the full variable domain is DSGVTQTPKHLITATGQRVTLRCSPRSGDLSVYWYQQSLDQGLQFLIQYYNGEERAKGNILERFSAQQFPDLHSELNLSSLELGDSALYFCASSGGTLGDEKLFFGSGTQLSVL.

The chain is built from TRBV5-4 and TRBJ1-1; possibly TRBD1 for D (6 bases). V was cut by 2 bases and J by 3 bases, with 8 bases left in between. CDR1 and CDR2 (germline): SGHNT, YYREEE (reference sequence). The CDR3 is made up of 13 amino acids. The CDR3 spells CASSLQGYTEAFF. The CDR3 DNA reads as TGTGCCAGCAGCTTACAGGGTTACACTGAAGCTTTCTTT.

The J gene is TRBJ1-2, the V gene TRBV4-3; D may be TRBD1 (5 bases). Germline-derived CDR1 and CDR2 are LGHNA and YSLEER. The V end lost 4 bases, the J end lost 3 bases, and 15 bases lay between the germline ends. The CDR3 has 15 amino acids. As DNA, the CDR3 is TGCGCCAGCAGCCCTGCGGGACCGAGGGACTATGGCTACACCTTC. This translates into CASSPAGPRDYGYTF.

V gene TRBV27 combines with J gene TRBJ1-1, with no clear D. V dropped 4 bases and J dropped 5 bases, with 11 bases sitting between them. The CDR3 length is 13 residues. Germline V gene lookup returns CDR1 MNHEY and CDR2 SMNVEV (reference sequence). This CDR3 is CASSWAGRTEAFF. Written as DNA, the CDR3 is TGTGCCAGCAGTTGGGCGGGCAGGACTGAAGCTTTCTTT.

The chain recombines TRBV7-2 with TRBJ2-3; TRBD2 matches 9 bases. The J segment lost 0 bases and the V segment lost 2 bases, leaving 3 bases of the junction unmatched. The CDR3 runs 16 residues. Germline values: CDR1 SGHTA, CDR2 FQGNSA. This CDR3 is CASSLRTSGSTDTQYF. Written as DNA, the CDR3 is TGTGCCAGCAGCTTACGAACTAGCGGGAGCACAGATACGCAGTATTTT.

CDR3 residues: CASAIDQGDYTF. CDR3 DNA sequence: TGTGCCAGTGCCATCGACCAGGGGGACTACACCTTC. The chain employs TRBV19 and TRBJ1-2; 7 bases align to TRBD1. Trimming removed 8 bases from V and 10 bases from J; junction bases left unmatched: 10. Germline lookup yields CDR1 LNHDA and CDR2 SQIVND (reference sequence). The CDR3 has 12 amino acids.

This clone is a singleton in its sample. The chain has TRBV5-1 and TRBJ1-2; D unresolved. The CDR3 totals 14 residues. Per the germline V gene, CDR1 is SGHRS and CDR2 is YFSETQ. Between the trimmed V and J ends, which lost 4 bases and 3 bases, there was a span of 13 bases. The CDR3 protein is CASSPEVGDYGYTF. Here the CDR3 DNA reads TGCGCCAGCAGCCCGGAGGTCGGGGACTATGGCTACACCTTC.

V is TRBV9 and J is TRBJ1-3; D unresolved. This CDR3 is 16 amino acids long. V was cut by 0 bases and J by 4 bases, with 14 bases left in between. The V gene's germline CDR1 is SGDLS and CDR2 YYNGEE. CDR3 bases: TGTGCCAGCAGCGTAGTTATAGGTCAGGCCGGAAACACCATATATTTT. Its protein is CASSVVIGQAGNTIYF.

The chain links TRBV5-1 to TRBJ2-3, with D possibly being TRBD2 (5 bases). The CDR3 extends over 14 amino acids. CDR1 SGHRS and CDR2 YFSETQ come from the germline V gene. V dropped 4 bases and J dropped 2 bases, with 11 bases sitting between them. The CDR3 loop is CASSQGLPTDTQYF. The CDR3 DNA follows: TGCGCCAGCAGCCAAGGACTCCCCACAGATACGCAGTATTTT.

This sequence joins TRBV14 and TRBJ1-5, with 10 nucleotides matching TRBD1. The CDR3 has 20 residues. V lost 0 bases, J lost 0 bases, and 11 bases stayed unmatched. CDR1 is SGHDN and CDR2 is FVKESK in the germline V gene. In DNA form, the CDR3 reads TGTGCCAGCAGCCAAGATAGAGGACAGGGGGTTAGTTATAGCAATCAGCCCCAGCATTTT. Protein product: CASSQDRGQGVSYSNQPQHF.

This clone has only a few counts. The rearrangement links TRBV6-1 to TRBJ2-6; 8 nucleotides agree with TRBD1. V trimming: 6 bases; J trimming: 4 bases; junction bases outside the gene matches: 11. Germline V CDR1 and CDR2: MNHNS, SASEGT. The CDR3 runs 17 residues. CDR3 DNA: TGTGCCAGCAGAGAACAGGACAGGGTATGGGGGGCCAACGTCCTGACTTTC. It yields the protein CASREQDRVWGANVLTF.

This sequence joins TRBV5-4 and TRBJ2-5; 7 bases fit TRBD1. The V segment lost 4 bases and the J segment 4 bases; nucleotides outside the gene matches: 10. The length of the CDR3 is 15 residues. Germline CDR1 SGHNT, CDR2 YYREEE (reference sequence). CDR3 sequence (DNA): TGTGCCAGCAGCAGTACAGGGGTTGGGCCAGAGACCCAGTACTTC. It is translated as CASSSTGVGPETQYF.

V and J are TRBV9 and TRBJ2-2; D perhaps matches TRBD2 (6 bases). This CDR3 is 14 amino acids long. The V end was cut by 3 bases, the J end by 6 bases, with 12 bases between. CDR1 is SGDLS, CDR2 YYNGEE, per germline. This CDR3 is CASSAGTPAGELFF. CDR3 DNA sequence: TGTGCCAGCAGCGCCGGGACTCCCGCCGGGGAGCTGTTTTTT.